The rows below give T cell receptor beta chains drawn from one sample of a study of blood T cell repertoires in COVID-19. Method: immunoSEQ multiplex PCR; TCRdb's copy keeps in-frame clones and lacks some. This sample yields roughly 520,000 clones, of which roughly 88% are seen a single time; roughly 1.9% belongs to the top ten. The material sequenced was PBMCs or T cells enriched from blood (not recorded which). The source of these receptors is a woman in her forties who had recovered from COVID-19. Both conserved end residues are part of each CDR3. A D gene is named only where the DNA matches it firmly. Rows give clone size only sometimes, using once, few, many, or a class for an expanded clone.

V	size	length	J	D	DNA	CDR3
TRBV18	NA	15	TRBJ1-2	NA	TGTGCCAGCTCACTTGTCACGGCGGGGCTTGGTGGCTACACCTTC	CASSLVTAGLGGYTF
TRBV19	NA	14	TRBJ2-1	NA	TGTGCCAGTAGCCCGACTAGAACGGCCAATGAGCAGTTCTTC	CASSPTRTANEQFF
TRBV29-1	NA	14	TRBJ1-2	NA	TGCAGCGCAGCGATGGGGGCCGATAACTATGGCTACACCTTC	CSAAMGADNYGYTF
TRBV4-3	NA	22	TRBJ2-6	TRBD1	TGCGCCAGCAGCCCCGAACTTCCGGGACAGTGGAGTAGAGTAGCTGGGGCCAACGTCCTGACTTTC	CASSPELPGQWSRVAGANVLTF
TRBV9	NA	15	TRBJ2-1	TRBD2	TGTGCCAGCAGCGCACTAGCGGGAGCATGGAATGAGCAGTTCTTC	CASSALAGAWNEQFF
TRBV4-3	NA	15	TRBJ2-2	TRBD1	TGCGCCAGCAGCCACGGGACAGGGCCCACCGGGGAGCTGTTTTTT	CASSHGTGPTGELFF
TRBV15	NA	15	TRBJ1-2	NA	TGTGCCACCAGCAGAGATCCTAGGGGAAACTATGGCTACACCTTC	CATSRDPRGNYGYTF
TRBV6-6	once	14	TRBJ1-1	TRBD1	TGTGCCAGCACCGGGACAGGGACGTCGGGGGAAGCTTTCTTT	CASTGTGTSGEAFF
TRBV30	NA	13	TRBJ1-3	TRBD1	TGTGCCTGGAGCCCTGACAGGGCGGACACCATATATTTT	CAWSPDRADTIYF
TRBV10-2	NA	17	TRBJ2-4	TRBD2	TGCGCCAGCAGTGGTCCTAGCGGGATATTAGCCAAAAACATTCAGTACTTC	CASSGPSGILAKNIQYF
TRBV13	NA	14	TRBJ2-1	TRBD1	TGTGCCAGCAGCCAGGACAGGTGGGATAATGAGCAGTTCTTC	CASSQDRWDNEQFF
TRBV5-8	once	16	TRBJ1-1	NA	TGTGCCAGCAGCTTGTTTACGCAGCTAGGGAACACTGAAGCTTTCTTT	CASSLFTQLGNTEAFF
TRBV5-4	NA	17	TRBJ2-1	TRBD2	TGTGCCAGCAGCTTGATGGCGGGAGGGCGATCCTACAATGAGCAGTTCTTC	CASSLMAGGRSYNEQFF
TRBV5-4	NA	14	TRBJ1-2	NA	TGTGCCAGCAGCAAGGACTCGGTATGGTATGGCTACACCTTC	CASSKDSVWYGYTF
TRBV6-1	NA	15	TRBJ2-5	TRBD1	TGTGCCAGCAGTGAGGGGAACAGGGGACGAGAGACCCAGTACTTC	CASSEGNRGRETQYF
TRBV27	NA	15	TRBJ1-1	NA	TGTGCCAGCAGTCCTGGGGCCCAGGGGAACACTGAAGCTTTCTTT	CASSPGAQGNTEAFF
TRBV15	NA	14	TRBJ1-2	TRBD1	TGTGCCACCAGCAGAGATCGTGGGACAGGGGGCTACACCTTC	CATSRDRGTGGYTF
TRBV9	once	13	TRBJ2-7	NA	TGTGCCAGCAGCGTAGACGGGGCCTACGAGCAGTACTTC	CASSVDGAYEQYF
TRBV4-3	NA	14	TRBJ2-3	NA	TGCGCCAGCAGCCTTAACTCGAGGGCAGATACGCAGTATTTT	CASSLNSRADTQYF
TRBV7-2	NA	14	TRBJ1-2	NA	TGTGCCAGCAGCGGGGGGTTAATTAACTATGGCTACACCTTC	CASSGGLINYGYTF
TRBV7-8	NA	14	TRBJ2-3	TRBD2	TGTGCCAGCAGCCTTAGCGGGAGGACAGATACGCAGTATTTT	CASSLSGRTDTQYF
TRBV4-1	NA	17	TRBJ1-2	TRBD1	TGCGCCAGCAGCCAACTCCAAGACAGGGGGGAAGGGAATGGCTACACCTTC	CASSQLQDRGEGNGYTF
TRBV9	NA	14	TRBJ1-1	NA	TGTGCCAGCAGCGTAGCTAGCATGGGCACTGAAGCTTTCTTT	CASSVASMGTEAFF
TRBV12-3/TRBV12-4	NA	13	TRBJ2-1	NA	TGTGCCAGCAAGCCGAGCTCCTACAATGAGCAGTTCTTC	CASKPSSYNEQFF
TRBV6-2/TRBV6-3	NA	16	TRBJ1-1	NA	TGTGCCAGCAGTTACTCGGTGGGCAGGGTGGGAACTGAAGCTTTCTTT	CASSYSVGRVGTEAFF
TRBV3-1/TRBV3-2	NA	12	TRBJ1-4	NA	TGTGCCAGCAGCCTTGCGGGTGAAAAACTGTTTTTT	CASSLAGEKLFF
TRBV30	once	11	TRBJ2-1	NA	TGTGCCTGGAGTCAGTACAATGAGCAGTTCTTC	CAWSQYNEQFF
TRBV6-4	NA	12	TRBJ1-1	NA	TGTGCCAGCACCGGCTTAGGGGGTGAAGCTTTCTTT	CASTGLGGEAFF
TRBV27	once	12	TRBJ1-5	NA	TGTGCCAGCCGCAGTATCAATCAGCCCCAGCATTTT	CASRSINQPQHF
TRBV18	NA	13	TRBJ2-7	NA	TGTGCCAGCTCATCCGGAGTACCCTACGAGCAGTACTTC	CASSSGVPYEQYF
TRBV5-1	once	13	TRBJ1-3	NA	TGCGCCAGCAGTGGCTCCTCTGGAAACACCATATATTTT	CASSGSSGNTIYF
TRBV19	NA	17	TRBJ2-1	TRBD2	TGTGCCAGTAGTCCTCGGACTAGCGGGGGGACCTACAATGAGCAGTTCTTC	CASSPRTSGGTYNEQFF
TRBV29-1	once	12	TRBJ1-1	NA	TGCAGCGTTGATTCGCGGGTCACTGAAGCTTTCTTT	CSVDSRVTEAFF
TRBV15	NA	17	TRBJ2-2	TRBD2	TGTGCCACCAGCAGAGATGGGGGACTAGCGGGCACCGGGGAGCTGTTTTTT	CATSRDGGLAGTGELFF
TRBV18	NA	16	TRBJ1-3	TRBD1	TGTGCCAGCTCACCACCGAGGGGGCGCCCAGGAAACACCATATATTTT	CASSPPRGRPGNTIYF
TRBV27	NA	15	TRBJ1-1	NA	TGTGCCAGCAGTTTGGGCCGCACCGGTGCCACTGAAGCTTTCTTT	CASSLGRTGATEAFF
TRBV9	NA	15	TRBJ2-1	TRBD1	TGTGCCAGCAGCGTGGACAGGTCAAATTACAATGAGCAGTTCTTC	CASSVDRSNYNEQFF
TRBV24-1	NA	17	TRBJ1-5	NA	TGTGCCACCAGTGAGGCTAGGAATACGGATAGCAATCAGCCCCAGCATTTT	CATSEARNTDSNQPQHF
TRBV27	NA	13	TRBJ2-5	TRBD1	TGTGCCAGCAGCTACAGGGGTCAAGAGACCCAGTACTTC	CASSYRGQETQYF
TRBV11-2	NA	15	TRBJ1-6	NA	TGTGCCAGCAGCTTAGAGGCAGGGGCTAATTCACCCCTCCACTTT	CASSLEAGANSPLHF
TRBV7-2	NA	14	TRBJ1-2	NA	TGTGCCAGCAGCCCGAGTTACCCTAACTATGGCTACACCTTC	CASSPSYPNYGYTF
TRBV10-2	NA	14	TRBJ2-1	NA	TGCGCCAGCAGTGGTCCAGGGTGGTTAAATGAGCAGTTCTTC	CASSGPGWLNEQFF
TRBV7-8	NA	15	TRBJ2-7	TRBD2	TGTGCCAGCAGCCCGACTAGCGGGATTCTCTACGAGCAGTACTTC	CASSPTSGILYEQYF
TRBV7-7	NA	16	TRBJ2-2	TRBD2	TGTGCCAGCAGCTCGGGACTAGCGCTCAACACCGGGGAGCTGTTTTTT	CASSSGLALNTGELFF
TRBV19	once	16	TRBJ2-1	NA	TGTGCCAGTAGTACATCCGGGATACTCGGCTCCAATGAGCAGTTCTTC	CASSTSGILGSNEQFF
TRBV29-1	once	12	TRBJ2-3	NA	TGCAGCGTTGGGCAGGGGGGAAATACGCAGTATTTT	CSVGQGGNTQYF
TRBV6-5	NA	14	TRBJ2-7	NA	TGTGCCAGCAGTATACGGACAGTTTCCTACGAGCAGTACTTC	CASSIRTVSYEQYF
TRBV11-3	few	14	TRBJ2-7	NA	TGTGCCAGCCACGCCCAGGCAGGGCCCTACGAGCAGTACTTC	CASHAQAGPYEQYF
TRBV6-5	NA	14	TRBJ2-7	NA	TGTGCCAGCAGTCTCGACAGTCTACCCTACGAGCAGTACTTC	CASSLDSLPYEQYF
TRBV5-5	NA	16	TRBJ1-1	TRBD1	TGTGCCAGCAGCTCCCGCGGACAGGGAGTGGGCACTGAAGCTTTCTTT	CASSSRGQGVGTEAFF
TRBV19	NA	13	TRBJ1-1	NA	TGTGCCAGTAGTAGAACAGGAGCCACTGAAGCTTTCTTT	CASSRTGATEAFF
TRBV3-1/TRBV3-2	NA	18	TRBJ2-7	NA	TGTGCCAGCAGCCAAGATTTTGGGCGGGGGGGACAGGTTTACGAGCAGTACTTC	CASSQDFGRGGQVYEQYF
TRBV3-1/TRBV3-2	NA	14	TRBJ2-3	NA	TGTGCCAGCAGCCAGAGCGGTAGCACAGATACGCAGTATTTT	CASSQSGSTDTQYF
TRBV6-1	NA	16	TRBJ2-7	TRBD1	TGTGCCAGCAGTGACAGGGACAGGGGAGGGGTGTACGAGCAGTACTTC	CASSDRDRGGVYEQYF
TRBV3-1/TRBV3-2	NA	13	TRBJ1-1	NA	TGTGCCAGCAGCCAAGTGAAGGGGGAAAGAGCTTTCTTT	CASSQVKGERAFF
TRBV19	NA	16	TRBJ2-7	TRBD2	TGTGCCAGTAGTAGTCTTTCTGGAGCGGGACTAGATGAGCAGTACTTC	CASSSLSGAGLDEQYF
TRBV9	NA	20	TRBJ2-2	TRBD1	TGTGCCAGCAGCGTAGAAGCTGGAAGGAGAAGGGGGCGACCCCCCGGGGAGCTGTTTTTT	CASSVEAGRRRGRPPGELFF
TRBV4-2	NA	18	TRBJ2-7	TRBD2	TGTGCCAGCAGCCAAGGAGAACCTTTCGGACTAGCGGAGTACGAGCAGTACTTC	CASSQGEPFGLAEYEQYF
TRBV18	NA	14	TRBJ1-6	TRBD1	TGTGCCAGCTCGCAGACAGGGATGGATTCACCCCTCCACTTT	CASSQTGMDSPLHF